This T cell receptor (beta chain) is drawn from a study of CXCR3-negative and CXCR3-positive naive CD8 T cells. Each TRB cDNA library was prepared by 5' RACE (with UMI labels). With the 5' RACE reads reprocessed, TCRdb shows one record per CDR3 protein and no DNA. The repertoire table contains over 100,000 distinct CDR3 sequences. Study findings and constraints: Naive CXCR3-negative cells resembled naive CXCR3-positive cells in TRBV-TRBJ usage; memory cells differed. Naive subsets did not differ in surface CD5, and TRB CDR3 properties served to infer TCR strength. CXCR3-positive naive cells carried more hydrophobic TRB CDR3s than CXCR3-negative naive cells did.

Germline CDR1 MGHRA, CDR2 YSYEKL. The CDR3 consists of 15 residues. Within the CD8+ T cell compartment, naive cells were CD45RO-CCR7+CD27+CD95-. Note on this clonotype: Its antigen is unidentified.

The chain employs TRBV4-1 and TRBJ1-2; checking the TCRdb D call of TRBD1 is not possible without DNA. The sequenced material came from naive CXCR3- CD8+ T cells from blood. Subset described: CD45RO-CCR7+CD27+CD95- naive CD8+ T cells lacking CXCR3 (TNR3-). The source is a human donor in good health. Some clones in this sample may be carry-over from other donors' samples. This chain's CDR3 is CASSQDGRGDYGYTF.